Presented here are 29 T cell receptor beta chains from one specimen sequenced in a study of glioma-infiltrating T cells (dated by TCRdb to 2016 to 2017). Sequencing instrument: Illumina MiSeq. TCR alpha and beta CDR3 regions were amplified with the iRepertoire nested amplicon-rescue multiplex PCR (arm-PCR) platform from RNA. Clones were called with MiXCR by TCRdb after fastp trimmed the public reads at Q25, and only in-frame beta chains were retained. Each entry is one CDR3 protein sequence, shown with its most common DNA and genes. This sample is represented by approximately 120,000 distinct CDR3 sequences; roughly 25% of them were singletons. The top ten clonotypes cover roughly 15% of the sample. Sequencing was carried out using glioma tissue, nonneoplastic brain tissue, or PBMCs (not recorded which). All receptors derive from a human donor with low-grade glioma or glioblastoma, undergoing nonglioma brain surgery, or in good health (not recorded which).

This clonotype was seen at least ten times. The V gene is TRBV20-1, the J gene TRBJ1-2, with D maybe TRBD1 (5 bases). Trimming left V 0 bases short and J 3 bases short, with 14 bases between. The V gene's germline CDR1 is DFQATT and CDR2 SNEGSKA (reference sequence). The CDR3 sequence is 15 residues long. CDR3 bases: TGCAGTGCTAGAGAAAGGGGTGGACCCCACTATGGCTACACCTTC. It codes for CSARERGGPHYGYTF.

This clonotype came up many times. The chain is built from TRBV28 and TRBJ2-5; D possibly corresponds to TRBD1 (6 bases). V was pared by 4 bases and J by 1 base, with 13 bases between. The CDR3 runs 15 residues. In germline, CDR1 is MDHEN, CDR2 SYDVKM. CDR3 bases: TGTGCCAGCAGTTCAACGACAGGCCCCCAAGAGACCCAGTACTTC. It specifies CASSSTTGPQETQYF.

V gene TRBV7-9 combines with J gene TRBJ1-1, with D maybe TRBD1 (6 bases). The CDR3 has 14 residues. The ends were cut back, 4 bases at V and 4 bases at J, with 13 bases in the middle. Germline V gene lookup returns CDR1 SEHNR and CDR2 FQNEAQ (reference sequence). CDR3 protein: CASSWTVGGTEAFF. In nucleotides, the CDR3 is TGTGCCAGCAGCTGGACAGTGGGAGGCACTGAAGCTTTCTTT.

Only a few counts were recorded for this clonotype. CDR3 nucleotides: TGTGCCAGTAGATACCCTCTACAGGGGGCGAACACTGAAGCTTTCTTT. Amino acids: CASRYPLQGANTEAFF. This chain links TRBV19 with TRBJ1-1; 9 positions match TRBD1. V lost 6 bases and J lost 1; bases outside the gene matches: 9. The CDR3 is 16 residues long. Germline CDR1 is LNHDA and CDR2 is SQIVND (reference sequence).

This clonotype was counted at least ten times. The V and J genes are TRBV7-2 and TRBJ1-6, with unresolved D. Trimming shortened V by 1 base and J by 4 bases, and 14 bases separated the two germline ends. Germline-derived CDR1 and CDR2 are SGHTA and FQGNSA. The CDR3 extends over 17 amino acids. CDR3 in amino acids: CASSLVRDIWYNSPLHF. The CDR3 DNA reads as TGTGCCAGCAGCTTAGTTCGAGACATCTGGTATAATTCACCCCTCCACTTT.

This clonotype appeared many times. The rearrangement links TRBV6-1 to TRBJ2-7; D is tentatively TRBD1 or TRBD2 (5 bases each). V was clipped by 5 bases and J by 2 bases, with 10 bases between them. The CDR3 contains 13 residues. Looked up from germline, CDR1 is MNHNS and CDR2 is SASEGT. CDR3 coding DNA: TGTGCCAGCAGTCCCGGGGCCACCTACGAGCAGTACTTC. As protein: CASSPGATYEQYF.

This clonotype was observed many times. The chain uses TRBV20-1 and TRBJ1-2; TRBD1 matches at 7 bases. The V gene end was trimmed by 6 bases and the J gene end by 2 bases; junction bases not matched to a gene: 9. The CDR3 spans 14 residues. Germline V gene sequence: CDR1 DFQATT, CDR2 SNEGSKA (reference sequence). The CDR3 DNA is TGCAGTGCCCATCCCCTGACAGGGAACTATGGCTACACCTTC. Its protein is CSAHPLTGNYGYTF.

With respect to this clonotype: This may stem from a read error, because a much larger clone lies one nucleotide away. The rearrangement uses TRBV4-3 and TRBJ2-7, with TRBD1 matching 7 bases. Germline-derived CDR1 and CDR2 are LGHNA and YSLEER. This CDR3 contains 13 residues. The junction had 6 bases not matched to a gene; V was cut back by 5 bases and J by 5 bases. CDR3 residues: CASSKTGAHEQYF. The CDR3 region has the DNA TGCGCCAGCAGCAAAACAGGGGCACACGAGCAGTACTTC.

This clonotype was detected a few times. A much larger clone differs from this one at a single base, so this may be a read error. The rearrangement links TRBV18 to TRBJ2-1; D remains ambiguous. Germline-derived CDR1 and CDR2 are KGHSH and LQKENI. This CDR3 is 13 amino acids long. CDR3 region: CAGSLALRNEQFF. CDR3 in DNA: TGTGCCGGCTCACTCGCTCTAAGGAATGAGCAGTTCTTC.

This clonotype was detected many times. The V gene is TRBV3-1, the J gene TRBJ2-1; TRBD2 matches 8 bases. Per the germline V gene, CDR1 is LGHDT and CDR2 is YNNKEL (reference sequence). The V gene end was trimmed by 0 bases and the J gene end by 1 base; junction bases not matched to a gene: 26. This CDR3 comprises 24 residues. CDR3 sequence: CASSQDQVVGAGGLPRPSYNEQFF. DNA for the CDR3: TGTGCCAGCAGCCAAGATCAAGTCGTCGGGGCGGGAGGCCTCCCGAGACCTTCCTACAATGAGCAGTTCTTC.

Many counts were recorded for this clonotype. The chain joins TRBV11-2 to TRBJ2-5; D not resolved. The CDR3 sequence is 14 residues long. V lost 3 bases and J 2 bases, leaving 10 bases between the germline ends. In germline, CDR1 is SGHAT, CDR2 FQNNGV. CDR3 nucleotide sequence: TGTGCCAGCAGCTTGGCGGCTTGGCAAGAGACCCAGTACTTC. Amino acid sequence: CASSLAAWQETQYF. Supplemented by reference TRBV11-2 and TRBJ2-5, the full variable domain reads EAGVAQSPRYKIIEKRQSVAFWCNPISGHATLYWYQQILGQGPKLLIQFQNNGVVDDSQLPKDRFSAERLKGVDSTLKIQPAKLEDSAVYLCASSLAAWQETQYFGPGTRLLVL.

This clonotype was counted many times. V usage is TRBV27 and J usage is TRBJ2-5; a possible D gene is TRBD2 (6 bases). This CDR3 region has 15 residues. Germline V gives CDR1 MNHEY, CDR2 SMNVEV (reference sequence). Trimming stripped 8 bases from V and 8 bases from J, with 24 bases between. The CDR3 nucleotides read TGTGCCAGCGCCTCGGAGGGGTTCCCTTTAACTACCCAGTACTTC. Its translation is CASASEGFPLTTQYF.

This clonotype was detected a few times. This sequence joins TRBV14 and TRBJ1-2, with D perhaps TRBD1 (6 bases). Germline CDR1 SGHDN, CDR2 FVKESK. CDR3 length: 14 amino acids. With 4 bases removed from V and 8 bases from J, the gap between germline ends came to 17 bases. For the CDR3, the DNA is TGTGCCAGCAGCCTTCGGAGGGGGGAACAAGGCTACACCTTC. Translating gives CASSLRRGEQGYTF.

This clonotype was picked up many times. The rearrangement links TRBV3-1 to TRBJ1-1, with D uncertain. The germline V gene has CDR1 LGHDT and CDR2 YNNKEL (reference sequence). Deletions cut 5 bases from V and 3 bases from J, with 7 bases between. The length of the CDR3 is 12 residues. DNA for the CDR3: TGTGCCAGCAGCATACGGGACACTGAAGCTTTCTTT. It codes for CASSIRDTEAFF.

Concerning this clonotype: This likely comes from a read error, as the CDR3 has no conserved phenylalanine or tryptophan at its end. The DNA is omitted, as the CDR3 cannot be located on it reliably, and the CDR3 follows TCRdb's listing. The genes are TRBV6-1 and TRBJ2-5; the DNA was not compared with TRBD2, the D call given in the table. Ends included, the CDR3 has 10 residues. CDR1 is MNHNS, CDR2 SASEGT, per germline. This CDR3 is CASSAQFVAG.

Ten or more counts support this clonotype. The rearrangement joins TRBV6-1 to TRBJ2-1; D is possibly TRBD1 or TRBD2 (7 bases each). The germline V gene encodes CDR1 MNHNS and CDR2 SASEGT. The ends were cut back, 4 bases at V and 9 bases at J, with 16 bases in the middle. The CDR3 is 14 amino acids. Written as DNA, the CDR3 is TGTGCCAGCAGTGTCTCCCAGGGGGGGGGTGAGCAGTTCTTC. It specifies CASSVSQGGGEQFF.

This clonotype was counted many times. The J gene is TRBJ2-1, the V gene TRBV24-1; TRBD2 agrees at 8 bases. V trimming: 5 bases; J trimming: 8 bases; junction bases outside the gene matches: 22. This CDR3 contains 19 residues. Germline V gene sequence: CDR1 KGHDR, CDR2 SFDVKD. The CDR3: CATSAPASGGAGGSYEQFF. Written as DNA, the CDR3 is TGTGCCACCAGTGCCCCAGCGTCGGGAGGGGCTGGAGGGAGCTATGAGCAGTTCTTC.

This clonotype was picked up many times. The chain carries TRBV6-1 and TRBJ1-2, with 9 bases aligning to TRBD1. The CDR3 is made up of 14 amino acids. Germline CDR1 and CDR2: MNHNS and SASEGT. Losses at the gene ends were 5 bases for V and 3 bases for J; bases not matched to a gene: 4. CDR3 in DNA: TGTGCCAGCAGTTCGGGACAGGGCTACTATGGCTACACCTTC. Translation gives CASSSGQGYYGYTF.

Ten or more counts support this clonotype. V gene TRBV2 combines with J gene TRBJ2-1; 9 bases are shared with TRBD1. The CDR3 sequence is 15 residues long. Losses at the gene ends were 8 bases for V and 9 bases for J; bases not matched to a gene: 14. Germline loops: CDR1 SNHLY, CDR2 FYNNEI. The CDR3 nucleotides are TGTGCCAGCTTTCGGGACAGGGCCGGTGGGGGTGAGCAGTTCTTC. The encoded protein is CASFRDRAGGGEQFF.

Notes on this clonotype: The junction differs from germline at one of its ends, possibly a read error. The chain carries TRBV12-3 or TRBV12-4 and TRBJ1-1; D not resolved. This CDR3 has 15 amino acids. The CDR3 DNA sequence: TGTGCCGGCAGTTTATTCGGAGGGATGAACACTGAAGCTTTCTTT. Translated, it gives CAGSLFGGMNTEAFF.

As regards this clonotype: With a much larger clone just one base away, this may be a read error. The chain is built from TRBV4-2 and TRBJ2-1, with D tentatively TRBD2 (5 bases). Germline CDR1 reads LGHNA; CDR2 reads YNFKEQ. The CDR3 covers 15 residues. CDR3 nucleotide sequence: TGTGCCAGCAGCCAAGAAGCGGAGACCTACAATGAGAAGTTCTTC. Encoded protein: CASSQEAETYNEKFF.

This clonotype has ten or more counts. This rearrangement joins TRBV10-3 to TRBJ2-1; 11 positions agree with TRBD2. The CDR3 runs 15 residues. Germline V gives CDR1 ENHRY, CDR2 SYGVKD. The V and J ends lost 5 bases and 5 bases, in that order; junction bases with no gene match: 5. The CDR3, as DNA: TGTGCCATCAGTCCGGGACTAGCGGCTCACAATGAGCAGTTCTTC. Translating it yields CAISPGLAAHNEQFF.

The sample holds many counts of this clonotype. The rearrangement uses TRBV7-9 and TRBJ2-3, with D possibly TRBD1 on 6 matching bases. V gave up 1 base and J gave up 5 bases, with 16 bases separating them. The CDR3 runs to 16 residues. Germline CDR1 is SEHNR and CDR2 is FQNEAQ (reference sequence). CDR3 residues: CASSLVPAGAVDTQYF. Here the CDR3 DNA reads TGTGCCAGCAGCTTAGTACCGGCAGGGGCGGTAGATACGCAGTATTTT.

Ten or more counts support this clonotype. CDR3 residues: CASSLVSGSYTF. CDR3 bases: TGTGCCAGCAGTTTAGTGTCTGGTTCCTACACCTTC. The chain combines TRBV12-3 or TRBV12-4 with TRBJ1-2; D call uncertain. Trimming cost V 1 base and J 10 bases, with 10 bases left between them. CDR3 size: 12 residues.

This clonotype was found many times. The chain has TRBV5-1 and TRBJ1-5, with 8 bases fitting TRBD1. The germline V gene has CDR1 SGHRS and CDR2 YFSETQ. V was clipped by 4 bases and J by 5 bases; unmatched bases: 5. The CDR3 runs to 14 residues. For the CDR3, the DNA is TGCGCCAGCAGCCTGACAGGGGCAGATCAGCCCCAGCATTTT. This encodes CASSLTGADQPQHF.

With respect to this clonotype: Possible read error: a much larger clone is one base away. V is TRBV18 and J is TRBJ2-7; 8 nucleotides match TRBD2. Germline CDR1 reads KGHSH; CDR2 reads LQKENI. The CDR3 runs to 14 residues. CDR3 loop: CASTPQRESPEQYF. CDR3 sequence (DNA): TGTGCCAGCACACCTCAGCGGGAGTCCCCCGAGCAGTACTTC.

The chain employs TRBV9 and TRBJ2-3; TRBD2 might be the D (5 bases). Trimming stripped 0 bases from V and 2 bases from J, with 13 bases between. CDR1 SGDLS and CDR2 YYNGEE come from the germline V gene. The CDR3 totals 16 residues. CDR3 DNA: TGTGCCAGCAGCGTAGCCGGTAGAGGGCCCACAGATACGCAGTATTTT. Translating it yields CASSVAGRGPTDTQYF.

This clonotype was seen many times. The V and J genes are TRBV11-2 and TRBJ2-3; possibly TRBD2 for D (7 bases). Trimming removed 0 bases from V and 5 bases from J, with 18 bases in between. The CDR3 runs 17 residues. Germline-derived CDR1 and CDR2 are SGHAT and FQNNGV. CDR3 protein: CASSLERGRGRKDTQYF. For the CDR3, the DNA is TGTGCCAGCAGCTTAGAGCGGGGGCGCGGGAGAAAAGATACGCAGTATTTT.

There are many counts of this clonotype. The CDR3 nucleotides are TGTGCCAGCAGTTTGACAGCTGCAACTAATGAAAAACTGTTTTTT. Protein product: CASSLTAATNEKLFF. V usage is TRBV27 and J usage is TRBJ1-4; a weak D match, TRBD1 (5 bases). Between the trimmed V and J ends, which lost 3 bases and 0 bases, there was a span of 8 bases. The CDR3 spans 15 residues. The V gene's germline CDR1 is MNHEY and CDR2 SMNVEV (reference sequence).